The 16 T cell receptor beta chains below all came from one sample that was sequenced in a study of control samples from healthy donors and cancer patients. Some clones are missing from TCRdb's copy, which holds only in-frame ones; the method was immunoSEQ multiplex PCR. This sample has approximately 150,000 clones, with 90% to 95% found just once. The source material was blood. These TCRs come from a man in his forties in good health.

This chain links TRBV5-5 with TRBJ1-5, with unresolved D. The CDR3 spans 13 residues. CDR1 and CDR2 from the germline V gene are SGHKS and YYEKEE (reference sequence). Deletions cut 0 bases from V and 5 bases from J, with 6 bases between. CDR3 DNA sequence: TGTGCCAGCAGCTTGGTAGGTTATCAGCCCCAGCATTTT. This sequence encodes CASSLVGYQPQHF.

The rearrangement links TRBV7-8 to TRBJ2-7, with 7 positions matching TRBD2. Unmatched junction bases numbered 15, after V lost 5 bases and J lost 2 bases. CDR3 length: 17 amino acids. Germline values: CDR1 SGHVS, CDR2 FQNEAQ. CDR3 coding DNA: TGTGCCAGCAGCAGAAACGCTGTGGGGGGGACGACCTACGAGCAGTACTTC. This codes for CASSRNAVGGTTYEQYF.

This sequence joins TRBV9 and TRBJ2-3; weak D call: TRBD1 (6 bases). V was clipped by 4 bases and J by 0 bases, with 12 bases between them. Germline V CDR1 and CDR2: SGDLS, YYNGEE. The CDR3 spans 15 residues. The CDR3 nucleotides read TGTGCCAGCAGCACCCGACAGGCAAGCACAGATACGCAGTATTTT. This encodes CASSTRQASTDTQYF.

The chain has TRBV9 and TRBJ2-5; maybe TRBD1 (5 bases). Germline-derived CDR1 and CDR2 are SGDLS and YYNGEE. V was clipped by 0 bases and J by 5 bases, with 20 bases between them. The CDR3 covers 17 residues. The CDR3 reads CASSVATLSGKGETQYF. The CDR3 DNA reads as TGTGCCAGCAGCGTAGCTACACTGTCAGGGAAGGGGGAGACCCAGTACTTC. The full variable domain, with the rest looked up from reference TRBV9 and TRBJ2-5, is DSGVTQTPKHLITATGQRVTLRCSPRSGDLSVYWYQQSLDQGLQFLIQYYNGEERAKGNILERFSAQQFPDLHSELNLSSLELGDSALYFCASSVATLSGKGETQYFGPGTRLLVL.

This clone showed up just once. The genes are TRBV12-5 and TRBJ1-5, with TRBD1 as a possible D gene (5 bases). Germline CDR1 reads LGHNT; CDR2 reads FRNRAP. This CDR3 region has 12 residues. V was trimmed by 1 base and J by 12 bases, leaving 10 bases between them. CDR3 nucleotide sequence: TGTGCTAGTGGTTTGGACCAGGGACGCCAGCATTTT. Its protein product is CASGLDQGRQHF.

This clone was observed a handful of times. V gene TRBV6-6 combines with J gene TRBJ2-7; D is uncertain. The CDR3 covers 14 residues. The ends were cut back, 6 bases at V and 6 bases at J, with 18 bases in the middle. The germline V gene encodes CDR1 MNHNY and CDR2 SVGAGI (reference sequence). DNA for the CDR3: TGTGCCAGCAGGCCCACAGCCGCTCGTGGCGAGCAGTACTTC. This encodes CASRPTAARGEQYF.

The chain joins TRBV5-8 to TRBJ2-6; D not resolved. The CDR3 sequence is 15 residues long. The germline V gene has CDR1 SGHTS and CDR2 YDEGEE. Trimming cost V 0 bases and J 2 bases, with 6 bases left between them. DNA of the CDR3: TGTGCCAGCAGCTTGGAAAGGGCTGGGGCCAACGTCCTGACTTTC. It encodes CASSLERAGANVLTF.

The chain links TRBV5-6 to TRBJ1-3; D gene ambiguous. Germline loops: CDR1 SGHDT, CDR2 YYEEEE. The length of the CDR3 is 15 residues. The V gene lost 0 bases and the J gene lost 4 bases, with 11 bases spanning the gap. The DNA for the CDR3 is TGTGCCAGCAGCTTGGAGGGAGGAGGCGGAAACACCATATATTTT. Amino acid sequence: CASSLEGGGGNTIYF.

CDR3 DNA sequence: TGCGCCAGCAGCTTGTCACAGGGCGGCAATGAGCAGTTCTTC. It specifies CASSLSQGGNEQFF. This chain uses TRBV5-1 with TRBJ2-1, with D maybe TRBD1 (6 bases). This CDR3 is 14 amino acids long. Trimming took off 1 base at V and 6 bases at J, with 11 bases between the two ends. CDR1 is SGHRS, CDR2 YFSETQ, per germline.

The V call is TRBV18, the J call TRBJ1-2, with 7 bases aligning to TRBD1. CDR3 length: 15 residues. V lost 3 bases to trimming and J lost 6 bases; unmatched junction nucleotides: 10. Germline values: CDR1 KGHSH, CDR2 LQKENI. The chain's CDR3 is CASSPRDLQGDGYTF. The CDR3 DNA reads TGTGCCAGCTCACCGCGGGATCTCCAGGGGGATGGCTACACCTTC.

The rearrangement links TRBV4-3 to TRBJ2-3; weak D call: TRBD2 (6 bases). Germline V gene data show CDR1 as LGHNA and CDR2 as YSLEER. This CDR3 is 15 amino acids long. The ends were cut back, 0 bases at V and 6 bases at J, with 13 bases in the middle. The CDR3 sequence is CASSQDRSGDDTQYF. DNA of the CDR3: TGCGCCAGCAGCCAAGATAGGTCGGGGGACGATACGCAGTATTTT.

This clone was seen only once. V is TRBV7-2 and J is TRBJ2-3, with 7 bases identical to TRBD1. The germline gives CDR1 SGHTA, CDR2 FQGNSA. This CDR3 has 13 amino acids. The trim removed 3 bases at V and 5 bases at J, leaving 2 bases unmatched. The CDR3 spells CASSFRQGDTQYF. The CDR3 DNA reads as TGTGCCAGCAGCTTTAGACAGGGAGATACGCAGTATTTT. The whole variable domain, remainder taken from reference TRBV7-2 and TRBJ2-3, is GAGVSQSPSNKVTEKGKDVELRCDPISGHTALYWYRQSLGQGLEFLIYFQGNSAPDKSGLPSDRFSAERTGGSVSTLTIQRTQQEDSAVYLCASSFRQGDTQYFGPGTRLTVL.

The V and J genes are TRBV11-3 and TRBJ2-1; TRBD2 matches 8 bases. This CDR3 region has 19 residues. V lost 1 base and J lost 5; bases outside the gene matches: 16. Looked up from germline, CDR1 is SGHNT and CDR2 is YENEEA. The CDR3 sequence is CASSLVSRLAGTPNNEQFF. CDR3 in DNA: TGTGCCAGCAGCTTAGTATCAAGGCTAGCGGGTACCCCCAACAATGAGCAGTTCTTC.

J is TRBJ1-2 and V is TRBV4-3; the D is unclear. V was clipped by 0 bases and J by 2 bases, with 13 bases between them. This CDR3 is 16 amino acids long. Germline V gene lookup returns CDR1 LGHNA and CDR2 YSLEER. The CDR3 DNA is TGCGCCAGCAGCCAAGATCACAGCCGCGGAAACTATGGCTACACCTTC. This codes for CASSQDHSRGNYGYTF.

This clone occurred a few times. The rearrangement uses TRBV7-9 and TRBJ1-2; D uncertain. V lost 1 base and J 9 bases, leaving 12 bases between the germline ends. This CDR3 contains 13 residues. The germline V gene has CDR1 SEHNR and CDR2 FQNEAQ (reference sequence). This chain's CDR3 is CASSLEGSSSYTF. The CDR3 bases are TGTGCCAGCAGCTTAGAGGGCAGTTCTAGCTACACCTTC.

The chain couples TRBV13 to TRBJ1-2; D is perhaps TRBD1 (5 bases). This CDR3 is 14 amino acids long. The germline V gene has CDR1 PRHDT and CDR2 FYEKMQ (reference sequence). The V gene lost 6 bases and the J gene lost 7 bases, with 18 bases spanning the gap. The chain's CDR3 is CASRFRWGEAGYTF. DNA of the CDR3: TGTGCCAGCAGGTTTAGATGGGGGGAGGCTGGCTACACCTTC.